This TCR beta chain was sequenced during a study of CD4+ T cells in melanoma. Regarding the study as a whole: A reported correlation linked neoantigen-specific CD4+ T cells to CD8+, macrophage and B cell function. Neoantigen-specific CD4+ T cells in melanoma reportedly had diverse differentiation states.

Produced via immunoSEQ multiplex PCR; TCRdb's table is partial and in-frame only. Of fewer than 20,000 clones listed, 76% are singletons. J gave up 0 bases and V 10 bases, and 3 bases lay outside the gene matches. CDR1 is MNHNY, CDR2 SVGAGI, per germline (reference sequence). CDR3 length equals 13 residues. This clone has only a few counts. The antigen is undetermined. The source material was cells from a culture (not recorded whether cultured in vitro). The TCR was taken from a human donor with melanoma. The genes are TRBV6-6 and TRBJ2-7; 10 bases align to TRBD2. DNA for the CDR3: TGTGCCACGAGCGGGGGGGCCTCCTACGAGCAGTACTTC. Residues: CATSGGASYEQYF.